These 6 T cell receptor beta chains share one sample of origin, sequenced in a study of CD8 T cells in Susac syndrome. Reverse transcription of roughly 0.45 to 1 ug RNA was performed with random hexamers. TCRdb re-analysed the immunoSEQ multiplex PCR reads in MiXCR, keeping a single row per CDR3 protein. The table shows approximately 120,000 distinct CDR3 sequences, with more than 80% occurring only once. The sequenced sample was CD8+ T cells from PBMCs. The receptor set was obtained from a human donor with multiple sclerosis.

The V gene is TRBV13, the J gene TRBJ1-2, with unresolved D. From germline, CDR1 is PRHDT and CDR2 FYEKMQ (reference sequence). The CDR3 extends over 12 amino acids. Trimming cost V 5 bases and J 8 bases, with 12 bases left between them. CDR3 coding DNA: TGTGCCAGCAGCCCCCCGAGAGGGGGCTACACCTTC. It specifies CASSPPRGGYTF.

This clonotype has more than one count but fewer than ten. CDR3 in amino acids: CSARVMVTSGLYEQYV. CDR3 DNA: TGCAGTGCTAGAGTCATGGTGACTAGCGGCCTTTACGAGCAGTACGTC. The chain employs TRBV20-1 and TRBJ2-7; TRBD2 aligns across 9 bases. The germline V gene encodes CDR1 DFQATT and CDR2 SNEGSKA (reference sequence). This CDR3 is built from 16 residues. The V and J ends lost 1 base and 4 bases, in that order; junction bases with no gene match: 11.

This chain joins TRBV7-9 and TRBJ1-1; a weak D match, TRBD1 (6 bases). This CDR3 is 12 amino acids long. Germline CDR1 is SEHNR and CDR2 is FQNEAQ (reference sequence). Trimming took off 5 bases at V and 7 bases at J, with 11 bases between the two ends. The CDR3 bases are TGTGCCAGCAGCCCGGACAGAAATGAAGCTTTCTTT. It yields the protein CASSPDRNEAFF.

The V and J genes are TRBV21-1 and TRBJ1-5; the table's D call TRBD1 went unverified against the DNA. TRBV21-1 is deemed a pseudogene. The CDR3 covers 16 residues. In DNA, the CDR3 is TGTGCCAGCAGCACCAGATTATACAGGGAATCCCAGCCCCAGCATTTT. It specifies CASSTRLYRESQPQHF.

The chain carries TRBV7-6 and TRBJ1-2; D possibly corresponds to TRBD1 (5 bases). CDR3 size: 15 residues. Deletions cut 0 bases from V and 4 bases from J, with 12 bases between. Germline CDR1 SGHVS, CDR2 FNYEAQ. CDR3 nucleotides: TGTGCCAGCAGCTTAGCCGAGGGGCGCGCCTATGGCTACACCTTC. It yields the protein CASSLAEGRAYGYTF.

This chain uses TRBV18 with TRBJ2-6, with D unresolved. Germline CDR1 and CDR2: KGHSH and LQKENI. The CDR3 covers 16 residues. V was cut by 2 bases and J by 0 bases, with 8 bases left in between. This CDR3 reads CASSPARTSGANVLTF. CDR3 in DNA: TGTGCCAGCTCACCAGCACGGACCTCTGGGGCCAACGTCCTGACTTTC.